The 17 T cell receptor beta chains below were found in one sample sequenced in a study of beta chain features in type 1 diabetes. Investigators reverse transcribed all isolated RNA, so they sequenced expressed TCRB transcripts. Data came from immunoSEQ multiplex PCR; TCRdb stores just in-frame clones and leaves some out. The sample carries under 800,000 clones, around a sixth recorded once. Source material: naive CD4+ T cells from blood. All receptors derive from a man between 18 and 35 years old in good health.

Only a few counts were recorded for this clone. This chain joins TRBV2 and TRBJ1-2; D is possibly TRBD1 (6 bases). The CDR3 totals 16 residues. The germline V and J ends were trimmed by 8 bases and 4 bases, with 23 bases remaining between them. Germline V gene sequence: CDR1 SNHLY, CDR2 FYNNEI. The CDR3 bases are TGTGCCAGCGATCGGAGCGGGGGGCGCTGGGGCTATGGCTACACCTTC. This sequence encodes CASDRSGGRWGYGYTF.

CDR3 sequence reads: CAWSVLGDEAFF. CDR3 DNA sequence: TGTGCCTGGAGTGTACTTGGTGATGAAGCTTTCTTT. This chain links TRBV30 with TRBJ1-1; D gene ambiguous. CDR1 is GTSNPN, CDR2 SVGIG, per germline (reference sequence). The CDR3 consists of 12 residues. Trimming stripped 0 bases from V and 7 bases from J, with 9 bases between.

This clone was found a few times. This sequence joins TRBV6-5 and TRBJ2-7; D gene ambiguous. CDR3 size: 15 residues. V lost 7 bases and J 3 bases, leaving 19 bases between the germline ends. Germline loops: CDR1 MNHEY, CDR2 SVGAGI. CDR3 in DNA: TGTGCCAGCATTTCCCTTGTGGCAGGCAACTACGAGCAGTACTTC. Protein sequence: CASISLVAGNYEQYF.

This clone appeared a few times. This chain connects TRBV5-1 to TRBJ1-5, with 9 bases fitting TRBD1. Germline V gene lookup returns CDR1 SGHRS and CDR2 YFSETQ. The CDR3 covers 15 residues. Unmatched junction bases numbered 8, after V lost 4 bases and J lost 6 bases. The CDR3: CASSLTGTGIQPQHF. In DNA form, the CDR3 reads TGCGCCAGCAGCCTAACCGGGACAGGGATTCAGCCCCAGCATTTT. The full variable domain, rest sourced from reference TRBV5-1 and TRBJ1-5, is KAGVTQTPRYLIKTRGQQVTLSCSPISGHRSVSWYQQTPGQGLQFLFEYFSETQRNKGNFPGRFSGRQFSNSRSEMNVSTLELGDSALYLCASSLTGTGIQPQHFGDGTRLSIL.

This chain connects TRBV7-2 to TRBJ2-5; TRBD2 is a possible D gene (5 bases). The J call is uncertain, as TRBJ2-7 better fits the DNA end. The CDR3 spans 13 residues. The germline CDR1 and CDR2 sequences are SGHTA and FQGNSA. This chain's CDR3 is CASREAVPYEQYF. For the CDR3, the DNA is TGTGCCAGCAGAGAAGCGGTGCCCTACGAGCAGTACTTC.

The V call is TRBV11-2, the J call TRBJ1-4; D ambiguous. CDR3 length equals 13 residues. V was shortened by 7 bases and J by 7 bases, with 13 bases between the two germline ends. The germline CDR1 and CDR2 sequences are SGHAT and FQNNGV. The CDR3, as DNA: TGTGCCAGCAAAAGGGTGGGAAGTGAAAAACTGTTTTTT. Protein: CASKRVGSEKLFF.

This clone was detected many times. The V call is TRBV7-9, the J call TRBJ2-3, with D tentatively TRBD1 or TRBD2 (5 bases each). CDR1 and CDR2 (germline): SEHNR, FQNEAQ (reference sequence). The CDR3 loop spans 14 amino acids. Trimming stripped 11 bases from V and 1 base from J, with 16 bases between. Here the CDR3 DNA reads TGTGCCGGGGCGGGCCGAAGGGGCACAGATACGCAGTATTTT. It codes for CAGAGRRGTDTQYF.

In its sample, this clone was seen a few times. V and J are TRBV7-2 and TRBJ2-7, with D possibly matching TRBD1 (6 bases). V shed 5 bases and J shed 12 bases, with 17 bases lying between them. The CDR3 runs 12 residues. Germline V CDR1 and CDR2: SGHTA, FQGNSA. The CDR3 region has the DNA TGTGCCAGCAGCCGCCGTGGGGGCCAGGGGTACTTC. It encodes CASSRRGGQGYF.

The chain recombines TRBV5-1 with TRBJ2-3; D remains ambiguous. The germline gives CDR1 SGHRS, CDR2 YFSETQ. The CDR3 runs 13 residues. V was clipped by 1 base and J by 1 base, with 4 bases between them. In DNA, the CDR3 is TGCGCCAGCAGCTTGTTCGGCACAGATACGCAGTATTTT. Its protein product is CASSLFGTDTQYF.

This clone turned up a few times. The chain uses TRBV7-2 and TRBJ2-4; D call uncertain. The CDR3 is 16 amino acids. V was shortened by 4 bases and J by 0 bases, with 13 bases between the two germline ends. Germline values: CDR1 SGHTA, CDR2 FQGNSA. This CDR3 is CASSSLVKLAKNIQYF. In DNA form, the CDR3 reads TGTGCCAGCAGCTCTCTCGTAAAGCTAGCCAAAAACATTCAGTACTTC.

This clone showed up just a few times. J is TRBJ2-1 and V is TRBV19; D may be TRBD1 (6 bases). CDR1 is LNHDA, CDR2 SQIVND, per germline (reference sequence). The CDR3 covers 16 residues. The germline V and J ends were trimmed by 7 bases and 0 bases, with 16 bases remaining between them. CDR3 sequence: CASTDTRDTSYNEQFF. CDR3 nucleotide sequence: TGTGCCAGTACCGATACCCGGGACACCTCCTACAATGAGCAGTTCTTC.

The table lists this clone with a few counts. The gene calls are TRBV29-1 and TRBJ2-2; D perhaps matches TRBD1 (5 bases). The CDR3 has 15 amino acids. CDR1 is SQVTM and CDR2 is ANQGSEA in the germline V gene. Trimming stripped 3 bases from V and 8 bases from J, with 19 bases between. Here the CDR3 reads CSVDPAGWEGGELFF. The DNA of the CDR3 is TGCAGCGTTGACCCCGCAGGGTGGGAAGGGGGGGAGCTGTTTTTT.

This chain links TRBV6-6 with TRBJ1-2; unclear D gene. V dropped 7 bases and J dropped 3 bases, with 12 bases sitting between them. Germline V gene sequence: CDR1 MNHNY, CDR2 SVGAGI (reference sequence). CDR3 length: 13 amino acids. CDR3 nucleotides: TGTGCCAGCACTCCCCGTCGGGACTATGGCTACACCTTC. It is translated as CASTPRRDYGYTF.

The rearrangement joins TRBV10-3 to TRBJ1-4, with D uncertain. CDR1 and CDR2 (germline): ENHRY, SYGVKD. CDR3 size: 12 residues. Trimming removed 8 bases from V and 0 bases from J, with 4 bases in between. Here the CDR3 DNA reads TGTGCCATCTCTTCAACTAATGAAAAACTGTTTTTT. Its protein product is CAISSTNEKLFF.

This chain uses TRBV5-1 with TRBJ2-2, with 7 bases matching TRBD1. V lost 0 bases to trimming and J lost 8 bases; unmatched junction nucleotides: 10. The V gene's germline CDR1 is SGHRS and CDR2 YFSETQ. The CDR3 extends over 16 amino acids. As DNA, the CDR3 is TGCGCCAGCAGCTTGGCCGTACAGGGGACCTCGGGGGAGCTGTTTTTT. Protein sequence: CASSLAVQGTSGELFF.

The rearrangement joins TRBV11-2 to TRBJ2-2, with D perhaps TRBD1 or TRBD2 (5 bases each). From germline, CDR1 is SGHAT and CDR2 FQNNGV. The CDR3 runs to 14 residues. V lost 3 bases and J lost 7, with 12 bases in between. The CDR3 reads CASSFRGAHGELFF. Written as DNA, the CDR3 is TGTGCCAGCAGCTTCAGAGGGGCCCACGGGGAGCTGTTTTTT. Full variable domain (remainder filled in from reference TRBV11-2 and TRBJ2-2): EAGVAQSPRYKIIEKRQSVAFWCNPISGHATLYWYQQILGQGPKLLIQFQNNGVVDDSQLPKDRFSAERLKGVDSTLKIQPAKLEDSAVYLCASSFRGAHGELFFGEGSRLTVL.

This clone has a handful of counts. This chain uses TRBV9 with TRBJ2-2; TRBD2 aligns across 7 bases. Trimming cost V 0 bases and J 6 bases; bases outside gene matches: 11. Germline CDR1 SGDLS, CDR2 YYNGEE. The CDR3 has 17 residues. The DNA of the CDR3 is TGTGCCAGCAGCGTAGAGGCGGGAGCTGTACAAGCCGGGGAGCTGTTTTTT. This gives the protein CASSVEAGAVQAGELFF.